Below, one TCR beta chain is given with its context. These data come from a study of identical twins. All donors comprised healthy Caucasians. CDR3 length: 15 amino acids. From germline, CDR1 is LGHNA and CDR2 YNFKEQ. The ends lost 2 bases at V and 7 bases at J; junction bases unmatched: 7. Unique molecular identifiers were present on the cDNA, which also gained a universal primer site by template switching. From the 5' RACE reads, TCRdb called clonotypes with MiXCR, one entry per CDR3 protein. The sample includes hundreds of thousands of distinct CDR3 sequences, roughly an eighth of them seen just once. These data were also reused for a study on yellow fever vaccine responses in identical twins.

V and J are TRBV4-2 and TRBJ1-1; 10 bases are shared with TRBD1. This clonotype originated in a woman between 18 and 29 years old in good health. The sequenced sample consisted of PBMCs. The CDR3 spells CASSQSFGTGVEAFF. CDR3 DNA sequence: TGTGCCAGCAGCCAAAGCTTTGGGACAGGGGTTGAAGCTTTCTTT.